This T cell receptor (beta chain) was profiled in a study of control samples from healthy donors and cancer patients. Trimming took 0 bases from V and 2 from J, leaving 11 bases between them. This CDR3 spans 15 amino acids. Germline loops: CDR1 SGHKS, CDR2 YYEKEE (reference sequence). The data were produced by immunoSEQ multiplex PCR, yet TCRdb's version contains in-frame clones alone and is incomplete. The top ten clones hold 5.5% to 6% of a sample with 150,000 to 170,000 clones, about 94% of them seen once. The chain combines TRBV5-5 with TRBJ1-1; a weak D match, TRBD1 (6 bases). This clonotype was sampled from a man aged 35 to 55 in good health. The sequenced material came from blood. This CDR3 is CASSLDTRGNTEAFF. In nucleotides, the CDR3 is TGTGCCAGCAGCTTGGATACCAGGGGAAACACTGAAGCTTTCTTT.